A selection of T cell receptor beta chains follows, all from one sample in a study of blood T cell repertoires in COVID-19. The method was immunoSEQ multiplex PCR; TCRdb's version includes in-frame clones alone and lacks a portion of them. The sample lists tens of thousands of clones, about 86% seen once, with about 4.2% in the top ten. The sample consisted of peripheral blood. The source is a man older than 75 with active COVID-19. Each CDR3 is given with its conserved first and last residue. The order of the fields is clone size, D gene, J gene, V gene, CDR3 protein, CDR3 DNA. The D gene is left open where the match is weak. Clone size is given for some rows only: seen once, a few or many times, or a class if the clone is expanded.

- - TRBJ2-1 TRBV18 CASSPTEGGDEQFF TGTGCCAGCTCACCCACGGAGGGAGGCGATGAGCAGTTCTTC
- - TRBJ1-6 TRBV9 CASSPISGGSGSPLHF TGTGCCAGCAGCCCCATCTCCGGGGGGTCAGGATCACCCCTCCACTTT
few - TRBJ2-7 TRBV12-3/TRBV12-4 CASSFGHYEQYF TGTGCCAGCAGTTTTGGGCACTACGAGCAGTACTTC
- - TRBJ1-5 TRBV15 CATSRGQLDQPQHF TGTGCCACCAGCAGAGGACAGCTTGATCAGCCCCAGCATTTT
- TRBD2 TRBJ2-1 TRBV9 CASSVGLAENNEQFF TGTGCCAGCAGCGTAGGACTAGCGGAGAACAATGAGCAGTTCTTC
- TRBD2 TRBJ2-7 TRBV5-1 CASSPRRVDPQAGVQHEQYF TGCGCCAGCAGCCCCCGGAGGGTGGATCCTCAAGCGGGAGTCCAACACGAGCAGTACTTC
- TRBD2 TRBJ2-5 TRBV24-1 CAISAGGPASETQYF TGTGCCATTTCAGCGGGAGGGCCGGCATCTGAGACCCAGTACTTC
few - TRBJ2-5 TRBV3-1/TRBV3-2 CASSQVSGIETQYF TGTGCCAGCAGCCAAGTTTCAGGAATCGAGACCCAGTACTTC
- TRBD1 TRBJ1-5 TRBV6-5 CASRERQGNQPQHF TGTGCCAGCAGGGAGAGACAGGGGAATCAGCCCCAGCATTTT
- - TRBJ2-1 TRBV24-1 CATLMGADQVTYNEQFF TGTGCCACCCTAATGGGGGCAGACCAAGTCACCTACAATGAGCAGTTCTTC